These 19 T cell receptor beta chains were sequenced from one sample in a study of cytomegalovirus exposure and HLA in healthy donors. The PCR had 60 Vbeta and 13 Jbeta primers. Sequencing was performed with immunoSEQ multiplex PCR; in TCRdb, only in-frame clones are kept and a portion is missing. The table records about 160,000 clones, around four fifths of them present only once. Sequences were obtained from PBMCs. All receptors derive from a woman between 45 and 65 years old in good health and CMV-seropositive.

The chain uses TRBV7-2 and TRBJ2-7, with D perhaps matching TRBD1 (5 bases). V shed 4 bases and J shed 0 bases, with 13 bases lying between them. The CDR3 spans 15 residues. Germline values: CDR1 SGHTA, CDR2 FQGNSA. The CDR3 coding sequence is TGTGCCAGCAGCTCTAAACAGGATCACTCCTACGAGCAGTACTTC. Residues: CASSSKQDHSYEQYF. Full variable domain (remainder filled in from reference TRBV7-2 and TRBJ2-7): GAGVSQSPSNKVTEKGKDVELRCDPISGHTALYWYRQSLGQGLEFLIYFQGNSAPDKSGLPSDRFSAERTGGSVSTLTIQRTQQEDSAVYLCASSSKQDHSYEQYFGPGTRLTVT.

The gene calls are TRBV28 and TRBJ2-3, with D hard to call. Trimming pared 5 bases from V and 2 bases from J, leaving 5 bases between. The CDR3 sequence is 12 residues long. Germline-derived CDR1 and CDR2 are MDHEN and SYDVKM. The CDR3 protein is CASSLITDTQYF. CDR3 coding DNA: TGTGCCAGCAGTCTAATCACAGATACGCAGTATTTT.

CDR3 region: CASSPDSLYGYTF. The CDR3 coding sequence is TGTGCCAGCAGCCCGGACAGCCTCTATGGCTACACCTTC. V gene TRBV5-5 combines with J gene TRBJ1-2, with D perhaps TRBD1 (6 bases). CDR3 length: 13 amino acids. Germline CDR1 SGHKS, CDR2 YYEKEE (reference sequence). V was shortened by 4 bases and J by 4 bases, with 11 bases between the two germline ends.

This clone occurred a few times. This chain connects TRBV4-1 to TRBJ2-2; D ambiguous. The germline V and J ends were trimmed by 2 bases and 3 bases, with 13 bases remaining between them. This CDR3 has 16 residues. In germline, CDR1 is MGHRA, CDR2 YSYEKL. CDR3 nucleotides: TGCGCCAGCAGCCAAACCGGGTTCACGGACACCGGGGAGCTGTTTTTT. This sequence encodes CASSQTGFTDTGELFF.

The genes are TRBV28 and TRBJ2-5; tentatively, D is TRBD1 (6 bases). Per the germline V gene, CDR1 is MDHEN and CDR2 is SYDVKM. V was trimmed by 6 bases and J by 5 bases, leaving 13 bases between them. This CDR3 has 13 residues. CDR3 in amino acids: CASREQGRETQYF. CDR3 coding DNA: TGTGCCAGCAGGGAACAGGGTCGGGAGACCCAGTACTTC.

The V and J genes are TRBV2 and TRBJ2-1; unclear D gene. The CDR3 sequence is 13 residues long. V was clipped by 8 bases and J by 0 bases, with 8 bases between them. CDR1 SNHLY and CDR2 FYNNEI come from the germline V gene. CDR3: CASYRYSYNEQFF. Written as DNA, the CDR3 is TGTGCCAGCTACAGATACTCCTACAATGAGCAGTTCTTC. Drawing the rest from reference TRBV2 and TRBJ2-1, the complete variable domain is EPEVTQTPSHQVTQMGQEVILRCVPISNHLYFYWYRQILGQKVEFLVSFYNNEISEKSEIFDDQFSVERPDGSNFTLKIRSTKLEDSAMYFCASYRYSYNEQFFGPGTRLTVL.

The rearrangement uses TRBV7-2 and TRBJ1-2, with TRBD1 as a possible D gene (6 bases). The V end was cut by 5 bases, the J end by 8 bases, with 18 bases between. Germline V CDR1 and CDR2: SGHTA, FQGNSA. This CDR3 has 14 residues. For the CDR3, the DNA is TGTGCCAGCAGCCCTCTACAGGGTAGGAACGGCTACACCTTC. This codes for CASSPLQGRNGYTF.

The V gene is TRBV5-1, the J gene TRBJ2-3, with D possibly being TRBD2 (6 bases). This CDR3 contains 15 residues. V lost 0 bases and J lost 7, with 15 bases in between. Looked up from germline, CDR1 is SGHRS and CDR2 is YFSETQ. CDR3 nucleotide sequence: TGCGCCAGCAGCTTGGCCCGGGGGACCGCTCATACGCAGTATTTT. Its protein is CASSLARGTAHTQYF. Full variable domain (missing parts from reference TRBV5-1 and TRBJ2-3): KAGVTQTPRYLIKTRGQQVTLSCSPISGHRSVSWYQQTPGQGLQFLFEYFSETQRNKGNFPGRFSGRQFSNSRSEMNVSTLELGDSALYLCASSLARGTAHTQYFGPGTRLTVL.

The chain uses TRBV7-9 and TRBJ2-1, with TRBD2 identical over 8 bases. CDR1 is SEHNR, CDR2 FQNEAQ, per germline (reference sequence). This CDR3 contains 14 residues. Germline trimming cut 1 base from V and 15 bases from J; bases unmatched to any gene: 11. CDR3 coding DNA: TGTGCCAGCAGCTTAGATCCCCGGGGGGGGCCCACGTTCTTC. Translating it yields CASSLDPRGGPTFF.

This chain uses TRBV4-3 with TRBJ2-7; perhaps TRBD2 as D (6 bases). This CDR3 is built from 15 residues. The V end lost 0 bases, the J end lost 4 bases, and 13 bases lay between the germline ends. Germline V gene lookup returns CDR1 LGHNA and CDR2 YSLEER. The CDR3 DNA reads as TGCGCCAGCAGCCAAGATGGGGGGTTTCGATACGAGCAGTACTTC. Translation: CASSQDGGFRYEQYF.

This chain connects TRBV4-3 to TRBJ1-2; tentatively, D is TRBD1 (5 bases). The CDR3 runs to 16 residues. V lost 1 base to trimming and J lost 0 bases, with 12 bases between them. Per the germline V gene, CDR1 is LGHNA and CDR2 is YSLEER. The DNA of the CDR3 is TGCGCCAGCAGCCAAGTCGCGGGGGGTCCTAACTATGGCTACACCTTC. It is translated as CASSQVAGGPNYGYTF.

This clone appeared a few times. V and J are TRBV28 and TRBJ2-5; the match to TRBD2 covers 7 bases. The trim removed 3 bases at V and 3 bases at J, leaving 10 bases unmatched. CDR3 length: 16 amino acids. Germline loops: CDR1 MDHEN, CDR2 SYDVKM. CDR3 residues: CASSFWGEGQEETQYF. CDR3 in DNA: TGTGCCAGCAGTTTTTGGGGGGAGGGCCAGGAAGAGACCCAGTACTTC.

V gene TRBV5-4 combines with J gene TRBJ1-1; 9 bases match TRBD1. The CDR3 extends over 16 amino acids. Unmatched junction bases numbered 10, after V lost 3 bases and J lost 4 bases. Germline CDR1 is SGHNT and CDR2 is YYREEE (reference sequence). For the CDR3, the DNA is TGTGCCAGCAGCTCCCGGACAGGGGCCTCTTTCACTGAAGCTTTCTTT. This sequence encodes CASSSRTGASFTEAFF.

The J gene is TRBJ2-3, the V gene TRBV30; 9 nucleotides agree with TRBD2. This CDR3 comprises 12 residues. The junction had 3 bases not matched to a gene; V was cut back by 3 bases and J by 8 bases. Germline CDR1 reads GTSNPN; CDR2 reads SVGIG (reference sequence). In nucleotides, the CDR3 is TGTGCCTGGAGCGGACTAGCGCCTACGCAGTATTTT. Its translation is CAWSGLAPTQYF.

The CDR3 reads CASRLEQGYGYTF. The CDR3 nucleotides are TGTGCCAGCAGACTGGAACAGGGATATGGCTACACCTTC. The chain couples TRBV2 to TRBJ1-2; D is perhaps TRBD1 (6 bases). Germline CDR1 reads SNHLY; CDR2 reads FYNNEI. V was clipped by 6 bases and J by 5 bases, with 13 bases between them. This CDR3 is 13 amino acids long.

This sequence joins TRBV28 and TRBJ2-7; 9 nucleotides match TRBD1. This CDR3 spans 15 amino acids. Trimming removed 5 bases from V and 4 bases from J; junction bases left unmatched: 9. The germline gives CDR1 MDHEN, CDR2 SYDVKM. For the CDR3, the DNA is TGTGCCAGCAGTCCCGGGACAGGGATACCTTACGAGCAGTACTTC. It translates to CASSPGTGIPYEQYF.

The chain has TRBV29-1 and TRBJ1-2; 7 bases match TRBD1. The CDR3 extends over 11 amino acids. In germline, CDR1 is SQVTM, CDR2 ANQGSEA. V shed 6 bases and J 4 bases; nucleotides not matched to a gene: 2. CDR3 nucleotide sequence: TGCAGCGTAAGACAGGGCTATGGCTACACCTTC. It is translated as CSVRQGYGYTF. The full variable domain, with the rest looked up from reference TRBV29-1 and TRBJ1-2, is SAVISQKPSRDICQRGTSLTIQCQVDSQVTMMFWYRQQPGQSLTLIATANQGSEATYESGFVIDKFPISRPNLTFSTLTVSNMSPEDSSIYLCSVRQGYGYTFGSGTRLTVV.

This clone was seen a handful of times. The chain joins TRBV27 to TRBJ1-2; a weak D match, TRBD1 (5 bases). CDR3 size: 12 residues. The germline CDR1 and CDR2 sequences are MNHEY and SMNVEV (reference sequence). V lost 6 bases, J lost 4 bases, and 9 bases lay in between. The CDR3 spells CASRMGGYGYTF. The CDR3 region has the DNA TGTGCCAGCAGAATGGGGGGCTATGGCTACACCTTC.

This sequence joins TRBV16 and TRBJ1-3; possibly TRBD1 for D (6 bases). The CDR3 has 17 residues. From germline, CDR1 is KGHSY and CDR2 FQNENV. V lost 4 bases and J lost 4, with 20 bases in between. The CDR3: CASSPYISGAGGNTIYF. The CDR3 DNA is TGTGCCAGCAGCCCGTATATTTCAGGGGCTGGAGGAAACACCATATATTTT.